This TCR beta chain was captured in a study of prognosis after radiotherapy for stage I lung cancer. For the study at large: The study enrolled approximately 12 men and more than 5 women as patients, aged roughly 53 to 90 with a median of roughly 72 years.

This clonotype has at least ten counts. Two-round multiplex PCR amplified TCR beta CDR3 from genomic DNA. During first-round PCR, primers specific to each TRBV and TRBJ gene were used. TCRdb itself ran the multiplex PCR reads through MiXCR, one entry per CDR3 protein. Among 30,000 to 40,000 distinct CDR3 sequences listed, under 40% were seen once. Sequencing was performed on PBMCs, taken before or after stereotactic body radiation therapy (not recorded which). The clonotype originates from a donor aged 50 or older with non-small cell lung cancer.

CDR3 nucleotides: TGTGCCAGCGCCACCCAGGGCGGCTACGAGCAGTACTTC. Translated: CASATQGGYEQYF. The chain links TRBV6-1 to TRBJ2-7; a weak D match, TRBD1 (5 bases). Germline V gene data show CDR1 as MNHNS and CDR2 as SASEGT. The CDR3 runs to 13 residues. V lost 8 bases and J 3 bases, leaving 14 bases between the germline ends.